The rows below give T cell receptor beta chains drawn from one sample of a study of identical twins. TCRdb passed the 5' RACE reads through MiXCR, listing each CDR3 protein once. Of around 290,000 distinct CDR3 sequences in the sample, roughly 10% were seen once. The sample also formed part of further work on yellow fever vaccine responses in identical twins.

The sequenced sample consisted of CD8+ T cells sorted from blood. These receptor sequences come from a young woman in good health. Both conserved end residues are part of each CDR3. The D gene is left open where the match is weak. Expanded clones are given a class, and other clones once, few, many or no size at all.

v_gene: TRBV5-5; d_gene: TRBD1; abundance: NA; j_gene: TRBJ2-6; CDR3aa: CASSLEPRGFNGANVLTF; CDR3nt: TGTGCCAGCAGCTTGGAACCCAGGGGGTTTAATGGGGCCAACGTCCTGACTTTC
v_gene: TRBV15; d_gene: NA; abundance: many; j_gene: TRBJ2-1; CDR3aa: CATSHKGGAYNEQFF; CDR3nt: TGTGCCACCAGCCATAAGGGTGGCGCCTACAATGAGCAGTTCTTC
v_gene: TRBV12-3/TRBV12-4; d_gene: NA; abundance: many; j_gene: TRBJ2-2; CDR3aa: CASSPVGNTGELFF; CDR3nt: TGTGCCAGCAGCCCCGTGGGGAACACCGGGGAGCTGTTTTTT
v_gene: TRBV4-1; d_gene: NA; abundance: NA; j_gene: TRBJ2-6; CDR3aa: CASSSHREPGANVLTF; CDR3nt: TGCGCCAGCAGCTCACACAGGGAACCTGGGGCCAACGTCCTGACTTTC
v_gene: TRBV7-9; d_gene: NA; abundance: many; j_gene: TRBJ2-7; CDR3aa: CASSPFPQQGGEQYF; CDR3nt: TGTGCCAGCAGCCCATTCCCACAACAGGGAGGAGAGCAGTACTTC
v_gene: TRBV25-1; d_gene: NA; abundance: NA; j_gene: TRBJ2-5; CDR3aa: CASSDWDGGNQETQYF; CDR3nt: TGTGCCAGCAGTGATTGGGACGGCGGGAACCAAGAGACCCAGTACTTC
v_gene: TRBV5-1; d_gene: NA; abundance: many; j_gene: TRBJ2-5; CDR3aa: CASTPRRKETQYF; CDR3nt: TGCGCCAGCACGCCCCGGAGGAAAGAGACCCAGTACTTC
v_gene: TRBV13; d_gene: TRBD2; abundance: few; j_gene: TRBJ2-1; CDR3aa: CASSRGLAINNEQFF; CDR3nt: TGTGCCAGCAGCCGAGGACTAGCGATAAACAATGAGCAGTTCTTC
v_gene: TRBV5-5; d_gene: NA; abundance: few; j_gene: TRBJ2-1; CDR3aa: CASSLVGDELNEQFF; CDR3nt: TGTGCCAGCAGCTTGGTGGGCGATGAGCTCAATGAGCAGTTCTTC
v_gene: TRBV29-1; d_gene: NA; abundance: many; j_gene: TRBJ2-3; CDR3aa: CSVLGPGGDTQYF; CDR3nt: TGCAGCGTTCTCGGGCCTGGCGGGGATACGCAGTATTTT
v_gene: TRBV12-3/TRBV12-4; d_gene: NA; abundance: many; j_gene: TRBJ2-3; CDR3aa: CASSYREPTDTQYF; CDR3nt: TGTGCCAGCAGTTACCGGGAGCCCACAGATACGCAGTATTTT
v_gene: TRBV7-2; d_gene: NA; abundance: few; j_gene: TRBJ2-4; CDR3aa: CASSLIAELNIQYF; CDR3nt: TGTGCCAGCAGCTTAATTGCAGAACTGAACATTCAGTACTTC
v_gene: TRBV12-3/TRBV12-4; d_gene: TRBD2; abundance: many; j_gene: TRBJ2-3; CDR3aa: CASSLAGGSDTQYF; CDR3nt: TGTGCCAGCAGCCTAGCGGGGGGGTCAGATACGCAGTATTTT
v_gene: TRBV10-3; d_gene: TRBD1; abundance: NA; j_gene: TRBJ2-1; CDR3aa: CASSETTGGISNNEQFF; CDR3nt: TGTGCCAGCAGTGAGACGACAGGGGGAATTTCCAACAATGAGCAGTTCTTC
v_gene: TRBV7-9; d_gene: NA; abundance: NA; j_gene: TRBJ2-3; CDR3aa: CASSKLQGPTFGTQYF; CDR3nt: TGTGCCAGCAGCAAATTACAGGGACCAACGTTTGGGACGCAGTATTTT
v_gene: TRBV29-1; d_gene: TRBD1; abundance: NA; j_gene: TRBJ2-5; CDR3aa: CSVTGTGGEETQYF; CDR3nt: TGCAGCGTGACCGGGACAGGGGGCGAGGAGACCCAGTACTTC
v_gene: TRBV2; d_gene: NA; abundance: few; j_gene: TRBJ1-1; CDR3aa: CASSESSGGGMNTEAFF; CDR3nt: TGTGCCAGCAGTGAAAGTTCCGGGGGCGGGATGAACACTGAAGCTTTCTTT
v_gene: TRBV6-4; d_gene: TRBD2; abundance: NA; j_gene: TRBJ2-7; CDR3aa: CASSIAGGPYEQYF; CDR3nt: TGTGCCAGCAGCATAGCGGGAGGGCCCTACGAGCAGTACTTC
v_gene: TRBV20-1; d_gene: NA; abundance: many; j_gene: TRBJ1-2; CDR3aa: CSADNTLKSNYGYTF; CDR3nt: TGCAGTGCCGACAATACCCTAAAATCTAACTATGGCTACACCTTC
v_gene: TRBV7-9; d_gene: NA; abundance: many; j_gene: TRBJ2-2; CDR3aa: CASSHSPQTNTGELFF; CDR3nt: TGTGCCAGCAGCCATAGCCCCCAAACGAACACCGGGGAGCTGTTTTTT
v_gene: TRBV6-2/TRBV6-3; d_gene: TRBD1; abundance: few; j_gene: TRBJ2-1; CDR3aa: CASSYSKSTGGSYNEQFF; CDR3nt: TGTGCCAGCAGTTACTCGAAATCCACAGGGGGGTCCTACAATGAGCAGTTCTTC
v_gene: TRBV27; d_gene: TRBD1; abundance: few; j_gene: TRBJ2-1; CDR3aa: CASSGGQDEQFF; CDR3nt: TGTGCCAGCAGTGGAGGACAGGACGAGCAGTTCTTC
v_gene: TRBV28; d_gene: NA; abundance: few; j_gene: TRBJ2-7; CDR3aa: CASRLGGSLSYEQYF; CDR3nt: TGTGCCAGCAGGCTAGGAGGGAGTCTATCCTACGAGCAGTACTTC
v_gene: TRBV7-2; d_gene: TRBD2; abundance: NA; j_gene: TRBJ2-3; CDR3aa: CASSSVAGAGADTQYF; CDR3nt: TGTGCCAGCAGCTCCGTAGCGGGAGCGGGGGCAGATACGCAGTATTTT
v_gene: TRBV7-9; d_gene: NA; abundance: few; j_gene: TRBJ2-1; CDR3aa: CASSFGYRDEQFF; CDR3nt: TGTGCCAGCAGCTTCGGGTACAGGGATGAGCAGTTCTTC
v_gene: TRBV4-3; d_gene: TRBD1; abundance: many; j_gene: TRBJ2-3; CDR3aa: CASSQVYGQAGPDTQYF; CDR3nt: TGCGCCAGCAGCCAAGTGTACGGACAGGCCGGACCAGATACGCAGTATTTT
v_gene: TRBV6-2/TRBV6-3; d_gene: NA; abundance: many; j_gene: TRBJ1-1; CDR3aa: CASSYARAIEAFF; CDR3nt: TGTGCCAGCAGTTACGCCAGGGCTATTGAAGCTTTCTTT
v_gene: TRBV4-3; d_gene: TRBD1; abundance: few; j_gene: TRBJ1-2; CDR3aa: CASSQTGHYGYTF; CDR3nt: TGCGCCAGCAGCCAGACAGGGCACTATGGCTACACCTTC
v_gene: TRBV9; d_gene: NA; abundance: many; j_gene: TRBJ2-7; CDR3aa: CASSAEDTYEQYF; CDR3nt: TGTGCCAGCAGCGCGGAGGACACCTACGAGCAGTACTTC
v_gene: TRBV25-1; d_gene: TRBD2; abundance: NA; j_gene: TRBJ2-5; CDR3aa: CASKSGLAGANLFQETQYF; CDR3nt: TGTGCCAGCAAATCGGGACTAGCGGGGGCAAACCTATTCCAAGAGACCCAGTACTTC
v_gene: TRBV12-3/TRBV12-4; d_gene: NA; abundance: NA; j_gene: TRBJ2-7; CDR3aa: CASSSDPGPPENEQYF; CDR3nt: TGTGCCAGCAGTTCGGATCCTGGCCCTCCCGAGAACGAGCAGTACTTC
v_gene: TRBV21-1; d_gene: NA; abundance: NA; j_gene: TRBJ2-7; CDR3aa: CASSIRGARDDPQPGHMTPYEQYF; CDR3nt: TGTGCCAGCAGCATAAGGGGGGCGAGGGACGATCCCCAGCCGGGGCATATGACACCTTACGAGCAGTACTTC
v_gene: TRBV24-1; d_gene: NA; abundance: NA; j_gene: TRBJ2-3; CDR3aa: CATRGDDTDTQYF; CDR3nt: TGTGCCACCAGGGGGGACGACACAGATACGCAGTATTTT
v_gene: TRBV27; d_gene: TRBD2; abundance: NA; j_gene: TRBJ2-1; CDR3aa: CASSFSGVLSYNEQFF; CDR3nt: TGTGCCAGCAGTTTCAGCGGGGTTTTATCCTACAATGAGCAGTTCTTC
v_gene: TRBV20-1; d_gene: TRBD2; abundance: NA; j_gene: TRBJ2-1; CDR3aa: CSAKPLKSSGNEQFF; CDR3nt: TGCAGTGCCAAACCATTAAAATCTAGCGGCAATGAGCAGTTCTTC
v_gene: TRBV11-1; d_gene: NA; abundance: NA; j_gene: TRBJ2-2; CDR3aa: CASSFQTGTRRFWGTGELFF; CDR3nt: TGTGCCAGCAGCTTCCAAACCGGGACTCGTCGCTTTTGGGGCACCGGGGAGCTGTTTTTT
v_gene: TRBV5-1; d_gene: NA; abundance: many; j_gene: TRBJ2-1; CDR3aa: CASTTTSNEQFF; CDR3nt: TGCGCCAGCACGACGACCTCCAATGAGCAGTTCTTC